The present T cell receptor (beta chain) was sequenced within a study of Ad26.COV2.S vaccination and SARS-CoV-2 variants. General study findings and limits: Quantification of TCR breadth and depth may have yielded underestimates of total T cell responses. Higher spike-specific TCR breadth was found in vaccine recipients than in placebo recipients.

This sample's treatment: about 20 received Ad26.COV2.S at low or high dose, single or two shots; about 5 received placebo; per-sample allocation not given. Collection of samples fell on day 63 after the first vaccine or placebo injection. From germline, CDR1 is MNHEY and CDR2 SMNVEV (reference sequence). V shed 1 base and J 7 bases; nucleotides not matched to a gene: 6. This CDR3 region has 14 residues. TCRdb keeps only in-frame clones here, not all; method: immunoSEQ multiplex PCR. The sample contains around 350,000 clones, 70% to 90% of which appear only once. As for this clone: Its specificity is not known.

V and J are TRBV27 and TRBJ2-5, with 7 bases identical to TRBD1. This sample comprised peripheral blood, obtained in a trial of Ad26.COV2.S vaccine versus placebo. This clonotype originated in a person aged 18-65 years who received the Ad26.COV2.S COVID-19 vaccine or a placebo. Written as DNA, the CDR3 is TGTGCCAGCAGTTTATTAGGGGGCCAGGGGACCCAGTACTTC. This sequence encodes CASSLLGGQGTQYF.